A single sample gave rise to the 27 T cell receptor beta chains below, sequenced in a study of Ad26.COV2.S vaccination and SARS-CoV-2 variants. TCRdb's copy holds only in-frame clones and misses some; the assay was immunoSEQ multiplex PCR. In the table there are about 330,000 clones, roughly 90% of which are singletons. Documented treatment: roughly 18 received Ad26.COV2.S at low or high dose, single or two shots; about 5 received placebo; per-sample allocation not given. Specimens were obtained on day 63 following the first vaccine or placebo injection. The starting material was peripheral blood, obtained in a trial of Ad26.COV2.S vaccine versus placebo. These receptor sequences come from a person between 18 and 60 years old who received the Ad26.COV2.S COVID-19 vaccine or a placebo.

This chain connects TRBV6-1 to TRBJ2-3; perhaps TRBD1 as D (6 bases). This CDR3 contains 15 residues. The germline V gene has CDR1 MNHNS and CDR2 SASEGT. The V gene lost 1 base and the J gene lost 2 bases, with 10 bases spanning the gap. In DNA, the CDR3 is TGTGCCAGCAGTGAAGACAGGGTAAACACAGATACGCAGTATTTT. Its protein product is CASSEDRVNTDTQYF.

This clone is a singleton in its sample. This chain uses TRBV5-8 with TRBJ2-5, with unresolved D. Deletions cut 1 base from V and 5 bases from J, with 9 bases between. Germline lookup yields CDR1 SGHTS and CDR2 YDEGEE. CDR3 length equals 13 residues. The CDR3, as DNA: TGTGCCAGCAGCTTGTTTTCTGGGGAGACCCAGTACTTC. The encoded protein is CASSLFSGETQYF.

V and J are TRBV7-9 and TRBJ2-4; no clear D. Germline values: CDR1 SEHNR, CDR2 FQNEAQ (reference sequence). Trimming shortened V by 4 bases and J by 0 bases, and 10 bases separated the two germline ends. This CDR3 contains 15 residues. The CDR3, as DNA: TGTGCCAGCAGCTCCCCAGAAGTAGCCAAAAACATTCAGTACTTC. This codes for CASSSPEVAKNIQYF.

The V gene is TRBV13, the J gene TRBJ2-1; D is perhaps TRBD1 (6 bases). The CDR3 is made up of 15 amino acids. Deletions cut 1 base from V and 7 bases from J, with 14 bases between. CDR1 and CDR2 from the germline V gene are PRHDT and FYEKMQ (reference sequence). The CDR3 loop is CASSLVRGKSNEQFF. The CDR3 DNA sequence: TGTGCCAGCAGCTTAGTCAGGGGTAAATCGAATGAGCAGTTCTTC.

The rearrangement links TRBV4-3 to TRBJ1-2, with D possibly being TRBD1 (5 bases). In germline, CDR1 is LGHNA, CDR2 YSLEER. The CDR3 contains 16 residues. The ends were cut back, 0 bases at V and 7 bases at J, with 18 bases in the middle. CDR3 amino acids: CASSQDLALTGGGYTF. CDR3 nucleotide sequence: TGCGCCAGCAGCCAAGATCTGGCCTTAACAGGAGGTGGCTACACCTTC.

Of note for this clone: Because the CDR3's place on the DNA is in doubt, the DNA is left out and the CDR3 is given as listed by TCRdb. This chain links TRBV12-2 with TRBJ1-3. TRBV12-2 is listed as a pseudogene. With termini counted, the CDR3 has 16 amino acids. The CDR3 spells CASRLVFVASGNTIYF.

The rearrangement uses TRBV7-2 and TRBJ2-3; 7 positions match TRBD1. The length of the CDR3 is 16 residues. The junction had 8 bases not matched to a gene; V was cut back by 0 bases and J by 5 bases. CDR1 is SGHTA and CDR2 is FQGNSA in the germline V gene. This chain's CDR3 is CASSLAQGVVVDTQYF. CDR3 bases: TGTGCCAGCAGCTTAGCCCAGGGGGTAGTGGTAGATACGCAGTATTTT.

The V call is TRBV29-1, the J call TRBJ1-1, with TRBD1 matching over 8 bases. This CDR3 contains 19 residues. The V segment lost 4 bases and the J segment 2 bases; nucleotides outside the gene matches: 21. CDR1 SQVTM and CDR2 ANQGSEA come from the germline V gene. The CDR3 loop is CSVVGQVGLRTSSNTEAFF. CDR3 coding DNA: TGCAGCGTTGTGGGACAGGTCGGTCTGAGGACGTCCTCAAACACTGAAGCTTTCTTT.

Details on this clone: A read error may account for a junction end that differs from germline. V and J are TRBV7-3 and TRBJ2-1; maybe TRBD1 (6 bases). The CDR3 spans 13 residues. Germline V gives CDR1 SGHTA, CDR2 FQGTGA. CDR3 in amino acids: CASSLTGLDEQFF. CDR3 sequence (DNA): TGTGCCAGCAGCCTAACAGGGTTGGATGAGCAGTTCTTC. Filled out from reference TRBV7-3 and TRBJ2-1, the complete variable domain reads GAGVSQTPSNKVTEKGKYVELRCDPISGHTALYWYRQSLGQGPEFLIYFQGTGAADDSGLPNDRFFAVRPEGSVSTLKIQRTERGDSAVYLCASSLTGLDEQFFGPGTRLTVL.

This clone was seen a handful of times. The chain recombines TRBV19 with TRBJ1-2, with 7 bases identical to TRBD1. Germline lookup yields CDR1 LNHDA and CDR2 SQIVND (reference sequence). This CDR3 contains 14 residues. Unmatched junction bases numbered 9, after V lost 3 bases and J lost 8 bases. The DNA for the CDR3 is TGTGCCAGTAGTATTCCCGGGACAGCCATGGGCTACACCTTC. Translation: CASSIPGTAMGYTF.

The rearrangement links TRBV4-1 to TRBJ1-5; perhaps TRBD1 as D (5 bases). The CDR3 runs 15 residues. Germline values: CDR1 MGHRA, CDR2 YSYEKL. Trimming shortened V by 0 bases and J by 1 base, and 7 bases separated the two germline ends. CDR3 sequence reads: CASSQDTGSNQPQHF. The CDR3 DNA reads as TGCGCCAGCAGCCAAGACACAGGAAGCAATCAGCCCCAGCATTTT.

The CDR3 protein is CASSSDSRGEKLFF. Written as DNA, the CDR3 is TGTGCCAGCAGCTCTGATTCTCGCGGTGAAAAACTGTTTTTT. V gene TRBV5-6 combines with J gene TRBJ1-4, with no clear D. V was clipped by 3 bases and J by 7 bases, with 13 bases between them. The CDR3 has 14 amino acids. In germline, CDR1 is SGHDT, CDR2 YYEEEE.

The chain is built from TRBV24-1 and TRBJ2-1; 10 bases fit TRBD2. Germline V gene sequence: CDR1 KGHDR, CDR2 SFDVKD. The CDR3 spans 16 residues. V lost 2 bases and J lost 4; bases outside the gene matches: 4. CDR3 coding DNA: TGTGCCACCAGTGATTCAAGACTAGCGGGTTACAATGAGCAGTTCTTC. Its protein is CATSDSRLAGYNEQFF.

This clone occurred once. This chain connects TRBV6-5 to TRBJ2-5, with TRBD2 as a possible D gene (5 bases). Germline V gives CDR1 MNHEY, CDR2 SVGAGI. CDR3 length: 15 residues. The V gene lost 6 bases and the J gene lost 1 base, with 15 bases spanning the gap. CDR3 sequence reads: CASSRQLGPQETQYF. CDR3 DNA: TGTGCCAGCAGCCGACAACTAGGGCCCCAAGAGACCCAGTACTTC.

This chain links TRBV30 with TRBJ2-1, with 12 bases lining up with TRBD2. Germline CDR1 and CDR2: GTSNPN and SVGIG (reference sequence). The CDR3 contains 14 residues. With 2 bases clipped from V and 7 bases from J, the junction kept 3 bases outside the gene matches. The CDR3 loop is CAWSTGLAGNEQFF. In DNA, the CDR3 is TGTGCCTGGAGTACGGGACTAGCGGGTAATGAGCAGTTCTTC.

The V and J genes are TRBV19 and TRBJ1-1; D ambiguous. V lost 10 bases to trimming and J lost 6 bases, with 12 bases between them. The CDR3 contains 11 residues. Per germline, CDR1 LNHDA and CDR2 SQIVND (reference sequence). Written as DNA, the CDR3 is TGTGCCACTTATGGACGGCCTGAAGCTTTCTTT. Its translation is CATYGRPEAFF.

CDR3 in DNA: TGCGCCAGCAGTCAATGGGGACAGGGATTGGCCCAGTACTTC. Amino acid sequence: CASSQWGQGLAQYF. The chain links TRBV23-1 to TRBJ2-5, with 9 bases that match TRBD1. TRBV23-1 is an ORF; its function is uncertain. Trimming cost V 1 base and J 9 bases; bases outside gene matches: 6. CDR3 length equals 14 residues.

CDR3 in amino acids: CSASWPAGGTREQYF. The DNA of the CDR3 is TGCAGTGCTAGTTGGCCAGCGGGGGGGACGCGAGAGCAGTACTTC. J is TRBJ2-7 and V is TRBV20-1, with 10 bases lining up with TRBD2. There are 15 residues in the CDR3. CDR1 and CDR2 from the germline V gene are DFQATT and SNEGSKA (reference sequence). The V segment lost 3 bases and the J segment 7 bases; nucleotides outside the gene matches: 12.

This rearrangement joins TRBV13 to TRBJ2-7; TRBD2 agrees at 14 bases. This CDR3 has 15 residues. Losses at the gene ends were 5 bases for V and 3 bases for J; bases not matched to a gene: 3. Germline CDR1 is PRHDT and CDR2 is FYEKMQ (reference sequence). CDR3: CASSPGTSGGYEQYF. CDR3 DNA: TGTGCCAGCAGCCCTGGGACTAGCGGGGGCTACGAGCAGTACTTC.

The V and J genes are TRBV30 and TRBJ1-5; unclear D gene. Germline lookup yields CDR1 GTSNPN and CDR2 SVGIG (reference sequence). The CDR3 runs 13 residues. The V end lost 0 bases, the J end lost 3 bases, and 6 bases lay between the germline ends. CDR3 protein: CAWSVRFNQPQHF. The CDR3 DNA is TGTGCCTGGAGTGTACGATTCAATCAGCCCCAGCATTTT.

The genes are TRBV7-8 and TRBJ2-3; the match to TRBD2 covers 7 bases. CDR1 is SGHVS and CDR2 is FQNEAQ in the germline V gene. The CDR3 loop spans 15 amino acids. V trimming: 3 bases; J trimming: 2 bases; junction bases outside the gene matches: 5. CDR3 amino acids: CASSFRRDYTDTQYF. In DNA, the CDR3 is TGTGCCAGCAGCTTCCGCCGGGACTACACAGATACGCAGTATTTT. The full variable domain, in which reference TRBV7-8 and TRBJ2-3 provide the parts outside the CDR3, is GAGVSQSPRYKVAKRGQDVALRCDPISGHVSLFWYQQALGQGPEFLTYFQNEAQLDKSGLPSDRFFAERPEGSVSTLKIQRTQQEDSAVYLCASSFRRDYTDTQYFGPGTRLTVL.

This chain uses TRBV28 with TRBJ2-2, with D perhaps TRBD2 (6 bases). The CDR3 is made up of 16 amino acids. CDR1 and CDR2 (germline): MDHEN, SYDVKM. Trimming took 3 bases from V and 5 from J, leaving 16 bases between them. For the CDR3, the DNA is TGTGCCAGCAGTTTTACTCTACTAGCACTAACCGGGGAGCTGTTTTTT. Translated, it gives CASSFTLLALTGELFF.

J is TRBJ2-5 and V is TRBV15; possibly TRBD2 for D (5 bases). CDR1 and CDR2 (germline): LNHNV, YYDKDF (reference sequence). The V end lost 5 bases, the J end lost 5 bases, and 18 bases lay between the germline ends. The CDR3 is 15 residues long. The CDR3 DNA reads TGTGCCACCAGCCCCCAGATTGAGGGAAGGGAGACCCAGTACTTC. It yields the protein CATSPQIEGRETQYF.

V gene TRBV18 combines with J gene TRBJ1-1; a weak D match, TRBD1 (5 bases). V was trimmed by 6 bases and J by 4 bases, leaving 12 bases between them. The CDR3 is made up of 13 amino acids. CDR1 is KGHSH and CDR2 is LQKENI in the germline V gene. The CDR3 is CASSASGGTEAFF. CDR3 nucleotide sequence: TGTGCCAGCTCGGCTTCGGGGGGCACTGAAGCTTTCTTT.

This clone has only one observation. The V gene is TRBV6-5, the J gene TRBJ2-2; no clear D. Germline V CDR1 and CDR2: MNHEY, SVGAGI. V was trimmed by 0 bases and J by 7 bases, leaving 6 bases between them. The CDR3 is 13 amino acids. The CDR3 bases are TGTGCCAGCAGTTACTCGCAGATCGGGGAGCTGTTTTTT. The encoded protein is CASSYSQIGELFF.

The genes are TRBV7-9 and TRBJ2-5; tentatively, D is TRBD2 (5 bases). Germline CDR1 reads SEHNR; CDR2 reads FQNEAQ (reference sequence). CDR3 length: 15 amino acids. Trimming left V 6 bases short and J 1 base short, with 15 bases between. Here the CDR3 reads CASRLLAAAQETQYF. The CDR3 bases are TGTGCCAGCAGACTTCTAGCCGCGGCCCAAGAGACCCAGTACTTC.

V and J are TRBV6-6 and TRBJ2-7, with unresolved D. V lost 7 bases, J lost 3 bases, and 10 bases lay in between. Per the germline V gene, CDR1 is MNHNY and CDR2 is SVGAGI (reference sequence). This CDR3 has 12 amino acids. CDR3 amino acids: CASKGNNYEQYV. Written as DNA, the CDR3 is TGTGCCAGCAAAGGGAACAACTACGAGCAGTACGTC.